This T cell receptor (beta chain) stems from a study of OX40 agonist ivuxolimab in advanced cancers. Study conclusions and caveats: Low clonal expansion, among the lowest seen, marked partial responders at 0.1-3.0 mg/kg.

Data came from immunoSEQ multiplex PCR; TCRdb stores just in-frame clones and leaves some out. The profile shows approximately 78,000 clones, approximately 85% of them singletons. With regard to this clone: Its antigen remains unknown.

The germline CDR1 and CDR2 sequences are MNHEY and SMNVEV (reference sequence). This CDR3 contains 15 residues. V lost 5 bases and J 2 bases, leaving 15 bases between the germline ends. The sequence was collected from an adult with an advanced solid tumor such as melanoma, head and neck, liver or kidney cancer. This rearrangement joins TRBV27 to TRBJ1-2, with D tentatively TRBD1 (5 bases). The input for sequencing was CD4+ or CD8+ T cells sorted from blood, taken in a trial of the OX40 agonist ivuxolimab. CDR3 coding DNA: TGTGCCAGCAGTCTCACTTCGGACACGAACTATGGCTACACCTTC. This encodes CASSLTSDTNYGYTF.